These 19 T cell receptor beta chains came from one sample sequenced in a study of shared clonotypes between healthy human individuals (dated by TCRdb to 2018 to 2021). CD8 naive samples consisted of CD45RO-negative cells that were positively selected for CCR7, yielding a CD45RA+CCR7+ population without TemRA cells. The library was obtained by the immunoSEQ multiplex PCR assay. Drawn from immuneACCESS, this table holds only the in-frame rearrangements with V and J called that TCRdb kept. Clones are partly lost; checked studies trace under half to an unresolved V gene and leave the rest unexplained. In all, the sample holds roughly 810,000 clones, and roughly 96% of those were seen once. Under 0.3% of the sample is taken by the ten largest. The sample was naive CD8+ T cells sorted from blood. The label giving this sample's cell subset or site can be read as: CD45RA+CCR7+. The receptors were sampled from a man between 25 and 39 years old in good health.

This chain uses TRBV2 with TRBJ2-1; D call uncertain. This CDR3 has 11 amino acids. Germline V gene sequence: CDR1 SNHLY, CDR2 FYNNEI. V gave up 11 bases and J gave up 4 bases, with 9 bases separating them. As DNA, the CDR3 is TGTGCCGCCCCGACATACAATGAGCAGTTCTTC. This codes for CAAPTYNEQFF. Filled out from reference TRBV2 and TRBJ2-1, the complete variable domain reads EPEVTQTPSHQVTQMGQEVILRCVPISNHLYFYWYRQILGQKVEFLVSFYNNEISEKSEIFDDQFSVERPDGSNFTLKIRSTKLEDSAMYFCAAPTYNEQFFGPGTRLTVL.

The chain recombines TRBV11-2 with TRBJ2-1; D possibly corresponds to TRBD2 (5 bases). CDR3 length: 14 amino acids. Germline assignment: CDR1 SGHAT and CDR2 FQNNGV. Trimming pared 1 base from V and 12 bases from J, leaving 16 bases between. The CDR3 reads CASSLVGLGLTQFF. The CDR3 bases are TGTGCCAGCAGCTTAGTCGGGCTCGGACTTACGCAGTTCTTC.

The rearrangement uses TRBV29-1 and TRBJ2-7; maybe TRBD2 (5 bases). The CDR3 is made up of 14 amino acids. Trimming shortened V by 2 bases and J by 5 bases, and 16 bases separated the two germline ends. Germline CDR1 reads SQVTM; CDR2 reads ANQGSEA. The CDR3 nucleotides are TGCAGCGTTGAATCGGCGCGGGCAGTTCACGAGCAGTACTTC. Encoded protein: CSVESARAVHEQYF.

The CDR3 region has the DNA TGTGCCAGCAGTGACGGACTAGCTAACACAGATACGCAGTATTTT. Translating gives CASSDGLANTDTQYF. The rearrangement uses TRBV2 and TRBJ2-3, with 8 positions matching TRBD2. This CDR3 is 15 amino acids long. With V trimmed by 3 bases and J by 2 bases, 4 bases remained unmatched. Germline CDR1 reads SNHLY; CDR2 reads FYNNEI.

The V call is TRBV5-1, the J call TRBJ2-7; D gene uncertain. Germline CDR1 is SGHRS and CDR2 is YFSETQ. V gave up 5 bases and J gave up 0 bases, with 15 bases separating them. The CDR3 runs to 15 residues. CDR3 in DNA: TGCGCCAGCAGGTGGTATTCCGGGTCCTCCTACGAGCAGTACTTC. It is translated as CASRWYSGSSYEQYF.

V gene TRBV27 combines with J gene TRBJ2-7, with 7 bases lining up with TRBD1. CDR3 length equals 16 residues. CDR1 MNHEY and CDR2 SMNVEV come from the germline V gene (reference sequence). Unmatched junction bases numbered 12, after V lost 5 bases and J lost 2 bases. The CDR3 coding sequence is TGTGCCAGCAGTATATACACAGGGGCCAGCGCCTACGAGCAGTACTTC. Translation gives CASSIYTGASAYEQYF.

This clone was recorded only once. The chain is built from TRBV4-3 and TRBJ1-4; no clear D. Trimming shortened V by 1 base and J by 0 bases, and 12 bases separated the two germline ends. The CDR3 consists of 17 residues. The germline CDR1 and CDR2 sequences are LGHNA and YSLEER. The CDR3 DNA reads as TGCGCCAGCAGCCAAGTAGCTTGGGGTGCAACTAATGAAAAACTGTTTTTT. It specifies CASSQVAWGATNEKLFF.

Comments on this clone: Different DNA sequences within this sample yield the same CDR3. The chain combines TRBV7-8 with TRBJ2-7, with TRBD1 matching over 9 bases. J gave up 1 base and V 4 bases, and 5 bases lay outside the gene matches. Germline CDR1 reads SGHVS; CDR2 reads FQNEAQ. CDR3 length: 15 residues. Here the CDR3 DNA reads TGTGCCAGCAGCTCTCCCGGGACAGGGTCCTACGAGCAGTACTTC. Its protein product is CASSSPGTGSYEQYF.

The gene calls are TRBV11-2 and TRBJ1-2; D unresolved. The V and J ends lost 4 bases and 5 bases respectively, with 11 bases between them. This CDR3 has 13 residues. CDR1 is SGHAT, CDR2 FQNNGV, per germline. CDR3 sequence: CASSSVGGYGYTF. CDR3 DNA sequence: TGTGCCAGCAGCTCCGTAGGTGGATATGGCTACACCTTC. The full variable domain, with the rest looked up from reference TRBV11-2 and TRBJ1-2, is EAGVAQSPRYKIIEKRQSVAFWCNPISGHATLYWYQQILGQGPKLLIQFQNNGVVDDSQLPKDRFSAERLKGVDSTLKIQPAKLEDSAVYLCASSSVGGYGYTFGSGTRLTVV.

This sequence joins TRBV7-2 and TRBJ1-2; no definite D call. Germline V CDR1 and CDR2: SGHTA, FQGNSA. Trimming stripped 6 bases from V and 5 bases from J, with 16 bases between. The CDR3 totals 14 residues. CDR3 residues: CASSFFGRDYGYTF. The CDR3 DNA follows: TGTGCCAGCAGTTTTTTCGGACGGGATTATGGCTACACCTTC.

Here the CDR3 reads CASSPDEGIVAYDYGYTF. The CDR3 DNA reads as TGTGCCAGCAGCCCCGACGAGGGGATCGTGGCGTATGACTATGGCTACACCTTC. V and J are TRBV9 and TRBJ1-2; tentatively, D is TRBD1 (5 bases). This CDR3 region has 18 residues. Germline values: CDR1 SGDLS, CDR2 YYNGEE. V lost 4 bases, J lost 3 bases, and 25 bases lay in between.

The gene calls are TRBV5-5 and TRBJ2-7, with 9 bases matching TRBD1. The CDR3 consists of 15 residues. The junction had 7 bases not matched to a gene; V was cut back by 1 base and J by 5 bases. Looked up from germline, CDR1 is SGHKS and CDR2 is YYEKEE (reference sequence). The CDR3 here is CASSLNRGLGDEQYF. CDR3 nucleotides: TGTGCCAGCAGCTTGAACAGGGGGCTTGGGGACGAGCAGTACTTC.

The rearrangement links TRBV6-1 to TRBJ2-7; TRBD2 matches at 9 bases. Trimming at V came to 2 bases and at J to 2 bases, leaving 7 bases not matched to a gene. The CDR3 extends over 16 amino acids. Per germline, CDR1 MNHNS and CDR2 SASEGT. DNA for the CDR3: TGTGCCAGCAGTGAATCCTGGACTAGCGTAGCCTACGAGCAGTACTTC. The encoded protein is CASSESWTSVAYEQYF.

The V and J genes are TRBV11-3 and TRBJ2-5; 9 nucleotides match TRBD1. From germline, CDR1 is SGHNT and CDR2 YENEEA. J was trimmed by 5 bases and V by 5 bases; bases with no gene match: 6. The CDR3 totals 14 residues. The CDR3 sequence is CASSPGQGPETQYF. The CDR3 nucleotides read TGTGCCAGCAGCCCCGGACAGGGGCCGGAGACCCAGTACTTC.

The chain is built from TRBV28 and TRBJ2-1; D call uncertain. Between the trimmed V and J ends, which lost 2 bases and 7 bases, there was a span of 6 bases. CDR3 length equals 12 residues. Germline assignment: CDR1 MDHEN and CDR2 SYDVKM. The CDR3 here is CASSLAHNEQFF. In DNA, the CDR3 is TGTGCCAGCAGTTTAGCCCATAATGAGCAGTTCTTC.

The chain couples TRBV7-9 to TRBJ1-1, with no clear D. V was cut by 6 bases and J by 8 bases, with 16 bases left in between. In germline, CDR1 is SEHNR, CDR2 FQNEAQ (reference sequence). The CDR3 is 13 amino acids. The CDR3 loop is CASSEHPSTEAFF. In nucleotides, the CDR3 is TGTGCCAGCAGTGAACACCCCTCAACAGAAGCTTTCTTT. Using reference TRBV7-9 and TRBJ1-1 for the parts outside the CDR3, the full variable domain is DTGVSQNPRHKITKRGQNVTFRCDPISEHNRLYWYRQTLGQGPEFLTYFQNEAQLEKSRLLSDRFSAERPKGSFSTLEIQRTEQGDSAMYLCASSEHPSTEAFFGQGTRLTVV.

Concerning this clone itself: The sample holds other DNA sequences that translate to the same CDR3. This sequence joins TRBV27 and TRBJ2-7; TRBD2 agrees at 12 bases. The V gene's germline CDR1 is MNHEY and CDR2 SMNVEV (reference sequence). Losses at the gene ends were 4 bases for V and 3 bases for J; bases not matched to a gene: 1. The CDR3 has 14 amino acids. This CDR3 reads CASSSGLAGYEQYF. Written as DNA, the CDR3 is TGTGCCAGCAGTTCGGGACTAGCGGGCTACGAGCAGTACTTC.

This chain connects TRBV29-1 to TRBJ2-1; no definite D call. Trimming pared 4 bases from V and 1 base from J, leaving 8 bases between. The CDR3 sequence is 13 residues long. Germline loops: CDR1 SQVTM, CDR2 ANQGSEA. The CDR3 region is CSVVLLSYNEQFF. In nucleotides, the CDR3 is TGCAGCGTTGTTCTCTTGTCCTACAATGAGCAGTTCTTC.

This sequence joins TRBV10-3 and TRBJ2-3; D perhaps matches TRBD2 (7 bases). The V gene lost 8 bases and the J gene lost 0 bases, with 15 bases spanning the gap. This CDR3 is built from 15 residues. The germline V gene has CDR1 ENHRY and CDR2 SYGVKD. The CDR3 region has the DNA TGTGCCATCGGCGGGGGCGGAGTTAGCACAGATACGCAGTATTTT. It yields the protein CAIGGGGVSTDTQYF.